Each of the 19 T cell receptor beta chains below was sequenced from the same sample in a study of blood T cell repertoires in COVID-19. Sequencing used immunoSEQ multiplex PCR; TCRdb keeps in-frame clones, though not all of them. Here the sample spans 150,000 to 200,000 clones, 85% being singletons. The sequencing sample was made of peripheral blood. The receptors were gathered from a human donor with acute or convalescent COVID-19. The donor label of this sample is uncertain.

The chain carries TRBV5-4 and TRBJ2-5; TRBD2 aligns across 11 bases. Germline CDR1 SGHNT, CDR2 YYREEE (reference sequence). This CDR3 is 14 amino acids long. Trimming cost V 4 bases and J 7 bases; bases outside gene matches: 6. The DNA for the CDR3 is TGTGCCAGCAGCCTTAGCGGGGGGGCCGGGACCCAGTACTTC. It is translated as CASSLSGGAGTQYF. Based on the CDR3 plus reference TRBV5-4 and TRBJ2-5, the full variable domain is ETGVTQSPTHLIKTRGQQVTLRCSSQSGHNTVSWYQQALGQGPQFIFQYYREEENGRGNFPPRFSGLQFPNYSSELNVNALELDDSALYLCASSLSGGAGTQYFGPGTRLLVL.

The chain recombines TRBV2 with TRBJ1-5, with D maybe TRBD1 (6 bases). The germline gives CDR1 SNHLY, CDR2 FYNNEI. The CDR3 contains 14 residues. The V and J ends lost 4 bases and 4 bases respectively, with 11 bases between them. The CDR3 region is CASSGGHQNQPQHF. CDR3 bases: TGTGCCAGCAGTGGGGGACACCAAAATCAGCCCCAGCATTTT.

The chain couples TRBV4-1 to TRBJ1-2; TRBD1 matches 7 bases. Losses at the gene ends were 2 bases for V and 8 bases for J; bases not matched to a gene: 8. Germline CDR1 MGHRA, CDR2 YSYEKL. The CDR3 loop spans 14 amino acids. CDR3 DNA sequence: TGCGCCAGCAGCCAATTAGGACAGGCTGTAGGCTACACCTTC. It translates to CASSQLGQAVGYTF.

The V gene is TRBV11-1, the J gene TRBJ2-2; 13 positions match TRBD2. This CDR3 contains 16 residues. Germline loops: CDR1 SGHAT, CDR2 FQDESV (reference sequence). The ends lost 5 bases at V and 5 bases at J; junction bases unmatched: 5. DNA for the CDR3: TGTGCCAGCAGCCTTGGGACTAGCGGGGTGACCGGGGAGCTGTTTTTT. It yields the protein CASSLGTSGVTGELFF.

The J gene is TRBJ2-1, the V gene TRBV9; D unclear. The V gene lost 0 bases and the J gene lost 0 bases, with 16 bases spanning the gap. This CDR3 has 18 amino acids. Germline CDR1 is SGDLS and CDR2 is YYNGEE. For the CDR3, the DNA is TGTGCCAGCAGCGTAGATACCCTAGGAGCGAGCTCCTACAATGAGCAGTTCTTC. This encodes CASSVDTLGASSYNEQFF.

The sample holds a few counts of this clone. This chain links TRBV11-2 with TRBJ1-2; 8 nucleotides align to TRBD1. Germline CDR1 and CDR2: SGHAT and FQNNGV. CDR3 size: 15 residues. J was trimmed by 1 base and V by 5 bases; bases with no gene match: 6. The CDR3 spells CASSRTGKGNYGYTF. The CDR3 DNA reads TGTGCCAGCAGCCGGACAGGGAAGGGTAACTATGGCTACACCTTC.

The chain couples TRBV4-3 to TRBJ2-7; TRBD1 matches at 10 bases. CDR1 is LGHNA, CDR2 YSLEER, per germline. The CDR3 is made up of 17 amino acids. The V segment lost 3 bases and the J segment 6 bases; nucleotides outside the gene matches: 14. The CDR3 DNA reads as TGCGCCAGCAGCCACCACCCGGGGGGGACAGGGGAAGGCGAGCAGTACTTC. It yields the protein CASSHHPGGTGEGEQYF.

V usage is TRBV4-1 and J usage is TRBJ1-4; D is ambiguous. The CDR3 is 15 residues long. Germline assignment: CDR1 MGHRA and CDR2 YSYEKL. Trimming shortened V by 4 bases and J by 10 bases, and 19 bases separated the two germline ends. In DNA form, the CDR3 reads TGCGCCAGCAGCCTGCCCGCGGTTAGATTTGGAAAACTGTTTTTT. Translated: CASSLPAVRFGKLFF.

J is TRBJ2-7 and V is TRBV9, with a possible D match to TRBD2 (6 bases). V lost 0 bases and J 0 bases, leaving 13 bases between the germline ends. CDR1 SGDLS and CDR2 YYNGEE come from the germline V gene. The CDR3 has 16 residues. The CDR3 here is CASSVAPVGGSYEQYF. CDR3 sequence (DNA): TGTGCCAGCAGCGTAGCCCCGGTCGGGGGCTCCTACGAGCAGTACTTC.

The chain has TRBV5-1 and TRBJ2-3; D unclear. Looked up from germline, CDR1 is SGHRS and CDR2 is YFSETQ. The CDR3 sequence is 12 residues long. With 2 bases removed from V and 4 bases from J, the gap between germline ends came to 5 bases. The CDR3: CASSFGSDTQYF. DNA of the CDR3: TGCGCCAGCAGCTTTGGCTCAGATACGCAGTATTTT.

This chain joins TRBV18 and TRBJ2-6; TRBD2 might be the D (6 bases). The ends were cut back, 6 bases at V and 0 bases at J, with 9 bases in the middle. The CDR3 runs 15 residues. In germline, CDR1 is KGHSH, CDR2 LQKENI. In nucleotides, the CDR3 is TGTGCCAGCTCCCCCGGGGGCTCTGGGGCCAACGTCCTGACTTTC. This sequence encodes CASSPGGSGANVLTF.

CDR3 region: CASSPLSPNYGYTF. The DNA of the CDR3 is TGTGCCAGCTCACCATTATCCCCTAACTATGGCTACACCTTC. The genes are TRBV18 and TRBJ1-2; D not certain. The CDR3 is 14 amino acids. Germline CDR1 and CDR2: KGHSH and LQKENI. V lost 2 bases and J lost 0, with 7 bases in between.

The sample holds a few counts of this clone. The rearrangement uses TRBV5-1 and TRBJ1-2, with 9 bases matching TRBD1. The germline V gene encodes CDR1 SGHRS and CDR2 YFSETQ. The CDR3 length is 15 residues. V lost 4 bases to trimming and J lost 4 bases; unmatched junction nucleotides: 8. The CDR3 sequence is CASSTVGQGSYGYTF. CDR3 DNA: TGCGCCAGCAGCACGGTCGGACAGGGGAGCTATGGCTACACCTTC.

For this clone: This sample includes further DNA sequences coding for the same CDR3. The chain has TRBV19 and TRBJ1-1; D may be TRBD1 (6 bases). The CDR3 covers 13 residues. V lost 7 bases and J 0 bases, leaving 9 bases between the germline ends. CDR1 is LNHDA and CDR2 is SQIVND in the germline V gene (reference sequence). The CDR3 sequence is CASKGQMNTEAFF. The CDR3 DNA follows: TGTGCCAGTAAGGGACAAATGAACACTGAAGCTTTCTTT.

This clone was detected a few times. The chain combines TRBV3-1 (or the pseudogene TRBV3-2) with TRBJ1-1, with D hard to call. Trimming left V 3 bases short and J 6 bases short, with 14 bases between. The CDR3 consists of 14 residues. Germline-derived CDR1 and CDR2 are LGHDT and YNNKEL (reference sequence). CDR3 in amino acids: CASSHPQVSPEAFF. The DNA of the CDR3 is TGTGCCAGCAGCCATCCGCAGGTGAGCCCTGAAGCTTTCTTT.

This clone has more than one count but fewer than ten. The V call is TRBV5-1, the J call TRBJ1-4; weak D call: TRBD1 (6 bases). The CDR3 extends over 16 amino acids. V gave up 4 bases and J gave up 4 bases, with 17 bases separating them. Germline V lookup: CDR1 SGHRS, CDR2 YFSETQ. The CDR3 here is CASSLGANRDNEKLFF. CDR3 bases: TGCGCCAGCAGCCTGGGGGCCAACAGGGATAATGAAAAACTGTTTTTT.

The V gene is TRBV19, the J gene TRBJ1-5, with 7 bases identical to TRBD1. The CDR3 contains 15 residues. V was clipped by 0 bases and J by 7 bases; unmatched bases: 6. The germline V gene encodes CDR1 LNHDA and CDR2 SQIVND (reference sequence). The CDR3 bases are TGTGCCAGTAGTATAGAAACAGGGGTCAGGCAGCCCCAGCATTTT. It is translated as CASSIETGVRQPQHF.

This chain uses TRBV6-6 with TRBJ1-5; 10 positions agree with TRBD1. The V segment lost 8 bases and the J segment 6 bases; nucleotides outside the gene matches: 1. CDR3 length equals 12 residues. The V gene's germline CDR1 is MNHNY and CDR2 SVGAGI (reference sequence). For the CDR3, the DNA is TGTGCCAGCGGGACAGGGGCTCAGCCCCAGCATTTT. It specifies CASGTGAQPQHF.

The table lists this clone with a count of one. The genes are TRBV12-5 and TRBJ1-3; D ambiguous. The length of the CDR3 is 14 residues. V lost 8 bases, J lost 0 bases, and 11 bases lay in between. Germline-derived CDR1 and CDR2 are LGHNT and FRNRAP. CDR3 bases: TGTGCTAGTTCCTGGGCCCGCTCTGGAAACACCATATATTTT. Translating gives CASSWARSGNTIYF.